One T cell receptor beta chain is described in this entry. Its antigen is unidentified. This sample is drawn from a study of response to subunit inactivated influenza vaccine. Study results and limitations: With each seasonal influenza vaccination, the authors suggested, few new T cells are recruited.

One entry per CDR3 protein, called by TCRdb with MiXCR from the RT-PCR reads. The sample carries 650,000 to 850,000 distinct CDR3 sequences, approximately 14% recorded once. CDR3 length: 17 residues. V trimming: 3 bases; J trimming: 3 bases; junction bases outside the gene matches: 11. Germline values: CDR1 MNHEY, CDR2 SMNVEV (reference sequence). The source material was PBMCs from blood, sampled about 14 days before vaccination. This rearrangement joins TRBV27 to TRBJ1-2; 9 nucleotides agree with TRBD1. This receptor was obtained from a man aged 50 to 59 who received an inactivated influenza vaccine. Here the CDR3 reads CASSFRTGAFLDYGYTF. The CDR3 DNA reads as TGTGCCAGCAGTTTCCGGACAGGGGCATTCCTGGACTATGGCTACACCTTC.